The 14 T cell receptor beta chains below all came from one sample that was sequenced in a study of T cells in Graves' hyperthyroidism and ophthalmopathy. RNA transcripts yielded amplified TCR beta CDR3 regions. TCR CDR3 underwent first-round RT-PCR with the HTBI primer set. TCRdb recomputed calls from the multiplex PCR reads with MiXCR, one row per CDR3 protein. Found here are over 250,000 distinct CDR3 sequences, around 25% of them singletons; the top ten hold roughly 24%. The specimen was blood. The origin of the receptors is a middle-aged man with Graves' hyperthyroidism that later progressed to Graves' ophthalmopathy.

The sample holds many counts of this clonotype. The chain recombines TRBV6-2 or TRBV6-3 with TRBJ1-2, with TRBD1 matching 9 bases. Trimming at V came to 7 bases and at J to 10 bases, leaving 13 bases not matched to a gene. The CDR3 has 14 residues. Germline V CDR1 and CDR2: MNHEY, SVGEGT. For the CDR3, the DNA is TGTGCCAGCACCTACCGAACAGGGGGCGACGCCTACACCTTC. This translates into CASTYRTGGDAYTF.

The chain is built from TRBV9 and TRBJ1-5, with D uncertain. Per the germline V gene, CDR1 is SGDLS and CDR2 is YYNGEE. The CDR3 has 15 residues. V was pared by 0 bases and J by 1 base, with 8 bases between. The CDR3 here is CASSVGGRSNQPQHF. CDR3 bases: TGTGCCAGCAGCGTAGGAGGCAGGAGCAATCAGCCCCAGCATTTT. The full variable domain, its missing parts supplied by reference TRBV9 and TRBJ1-5, is DSGVTQTPKHLITATGQRVTLRCSPRSGDLSVYWYQQSLDQGLQFLIQYYNGEERAKGNILERFSAQQFPDLHSELNLSSLELGDSALYFCASSVGGRSNQPQHFGDGTRLSIL.

V is TRBV6-1 and J is TRBJ2-5; 9 nucleotides align to TRBD2. The CDR3 is made up of 16 amino acids. V was clipped by 3 bases and J by 3 bases; unmatched bases: 8. CDR1 is MNHNS and CDR2 is SASEGT in the germline V gene. The CDR3 loop reads CASSDGSLAGKETQYF. CDR3 bases: TGTGCCAGCAGTGATGGGTCCCTAGCGGGAAAAGAGACCCAGTACTTC.

V gene TRBV10-3 combines with J gene TRBJ1-5; unclear D gene. CDR1 ENHRY and CDR2 SYGVKD come from the germline V gene. The CDR3 contains 14 residues. Trimming took 3 bases from V and 3 from J, leaving 9 bases between them. The CDR3 protein is CAISEVGNNQPQHF. The CDR3 DNA reads TGTGCCATCAGTGAAGTAGGCAACAATCAGCCCCAGCATTTT.

The sample holds many counts of this clonotype. V is TRBV12-3 or TRBV12-4 and J is TRBJ2-7; TRBD2 matches at 7 bases. This CDR3 contains 13 residues. V shed 6 bases, J shed 3 bases, and the junction held 5 bases outside the gene matches. This CDR3 is CASSLGLDYEQYF. The CDR3 DNA follows: TGTGCCAGCAGCCTAGGACTAGACTACGAGCAGTACTTC.

This clonotype was seen many times. The rearrangement joins TRBV11-3 to TRBJ2-5; D is unclear. Per the germline V gene, CDR1 is SGHNT and CDR2 is YENEEA. V lost 0 bases and J lost 4, with 12 bases in between. The CDR3 consists of 15 residues. The CDR3: CASSLDPTTRETQYF. CDR3 nucleotide sequence: TGTGCCAGCAGCTTAGATCCCACAACCCGAGAGACCCAGTACTTC.

The chain joins TRBV6-5 to TRBJ1-5; tentative D call: TRBD1 (5 bases). The CDR3 consists of 14 residues. The germline V gene encodes CDR1 MNHEY and CDR2 SVGAGI. Trimming stripped 2 bases from V and 6 bases from J, with 11 bases between. The CDR3 region is CASSYRGSGQPQHF. For the CDR3, the DNA is TGTGCCAGCAGTTACCGGGGGAGCGGTCAGCCCCAGCATTTT.

This clonotype was detected only a few times. A junction end diverges from the germline sequence, so it may reflect a read error. This chain uses TRBV5-4 with TRBJ1-2; D is unresolved. The length of the CDR3 is 13 residues. Germline assignment: CDR1 SGHNT and CDR2 YYREEE (reference sequence). The CDR3 protein is CASSLAGLETGGF. In nucleotides, the CDR3 is TGTGCCAGCAGCTTGGCCGGGTTGGAGACTGGCGGCTTC. Full variable domain (remainder filled in from reference TRBV5-4 and TRBJ1-2): ETGVTQSPTHLIKTRGQQVTLRCSSQSGHNTVSWYQQALGQGPQFIFQYYREEENGRGNFPPRFSGLQFPNYSSELNVNALELDDSALYLCASSLAGLETGGFGSGTRLTVV.

V and J are TRBV11-2 and TRBJ2-7, with D perhaps TRBD1 (5 bases). The CDR3 loop spans 15 amino acids. Germline-derived CDR1 and CDR2 are SGHAT and FQNNGV. Between the trimmed V and J ends, which lost 0 bases and 3 bases, there was a span of 12 bases. Written as DNA, the CDR3 is TGTGCCAGCAGCTTAGATAGGACACTTAACTACGAGCAGTACTTC. Translation: CASSLDRTLNYEQYF.

This clonotype appeared many times. The V gene is TRBV10-2, the J gene TRBJ1-2; unclear D gene. This CDR3 spans 12 amino acids. Trimming pared 8 bases from V and 6 bases from J, leaving 13 bases between. Germline assignment: CDR1 WSHSY and CDR2 SAAADI. The DNA of the CDR3 is TGCGCCAGCCTTGAGGCGGGGAATGGCTACACCTTC. As protein: CASLEAGNGYTF.

The rearrangement links TRBV6-1 to TRBJ1-1; D is unresolved. The CDR3 consists of 15 residues. The V gene lost 2 bases and the J gene lost 0 bases, with 10 bases spanning the gap. Germline V gene data show CDR1 as MNHNS and CDR2 as SASEGT. The CDR3 DNA reads as TGTGCCAGCAGTGAATCGTGGAGCATGAACACTGAAGCTTTCTTT. Translated: CASSESWSMNTEAFF.

V usage is TRBV19 and J usage is TRBJ1-5; maybe TRBD1 (6 bases). The V end lost 6 bases, the J end lost 5 bases, and 14 bases lay between the germline ends. Germline V gene sequence: CDR1 LNHDA, CDR2 SQIVND (reference sequence). This CDR3 has 14 amino acids. The CDR3 loop is CASRRGGGDQPQHF. Written as DNA, the CDR3 is TGTGCCAGTAGACGAGGGGGGGGCGATCAGCCCCAGCATTTT.

This clonotype has ten or more counts. The V call is TRBV6-2 or TRBV6-3, the J call TRBJ1-2; unclear D gene. V was shortened by 8 bases and J by 2 bases, with 24 bases between the two germline ends. Germline V gene sequence: CDR1 MNHEY, CDR2 SVGEGT. The CDR3 covers 17 residues. This CDR3 reads CASLRAETDRRNYGYTF. DNA for the CDR3: TGTGCCAGCCTACGGGCGGAAACGGACCGTCGAAACTATGGCTACACCTTC.

This clonotype was observed many times. The DNA for the CDR3 is TGTGCCAGCAGTTTGTCGAATACTGATTATGGCTACACCTTC. Translation gives CASSLSNTDYGYTF. This chain joins TRBV12-3 or TRBV12-4 and TRBJ1-2, with D unclear. With 3 bases removed from V and 5 bases from J, the gap between germline ends came to 13 bases. This CDR3 comprises 14 residues.